This T cell receptor (beta chain) came from a study of cytomegalovirus exposure and HLA in healthy donors. Study results and caveats: According to the study, roughly 160 TCR beta chains were cytomegalovirus-associated. Reportedly, HLA-A and HLA-B alleles of most subjects were accurately predicted from TCR beta.

Per the germline V gene, CDR1 is MNHNY and CDR2 is SVGAGI (reference sequence). The CDR3 consists of 16 residues. V trimming: 6 bases; J trimming: 4 bases; junction bases outside the gene matches: 10. Turning to this clone: Its antigen is undetermined.

PCR primers comprised 60 Vbeta and 13 Jbeta primers. Assay: immunoSEQ multiplex PCR; the TCRdb copy retains only in-frame clones and omits some. The sample has approximately 110,000 clones; around 73% are singletons. Donors sampled were nominally healthy, though unrecorded immune exposures were likely. Sample: PBMCs. This clonotype originated in a man aged 35 to 55 in good health and CMV-seronegative. V usage is TRBV6-6 and J usage is TRBJ2-1, with 9 nucleotides matching TRBD2. The CDR3 reads CASRGGPAGGYNEQFF. CDR3 DNA: TGTGCCAGCAGGGGGGGACCAGCGGGGGGATACAATGAGCAGTTCTTC.